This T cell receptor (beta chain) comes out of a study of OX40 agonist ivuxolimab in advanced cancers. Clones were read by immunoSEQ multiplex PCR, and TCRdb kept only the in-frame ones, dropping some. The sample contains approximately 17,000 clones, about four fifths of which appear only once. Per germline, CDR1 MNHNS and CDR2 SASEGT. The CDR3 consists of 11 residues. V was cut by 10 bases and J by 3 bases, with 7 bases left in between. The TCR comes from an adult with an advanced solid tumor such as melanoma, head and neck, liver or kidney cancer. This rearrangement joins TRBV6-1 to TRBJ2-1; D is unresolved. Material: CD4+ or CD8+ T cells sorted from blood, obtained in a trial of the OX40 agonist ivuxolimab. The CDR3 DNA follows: TGTGCCATAATGGTCTACAATGAGCAGTTCTTC. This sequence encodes CAIMVYNEQFF.